Reported below is one TCR beta chain. V lost 4 bases and J lost 3; bases outside the gene matches: 7. The CDR3 has 16 residues. This entry belongs to a study of blood T cell repertoires in COVID-19. Study in general: PBMCs, B-cell-depleted T cells, or T cells provided the cDNA or gDNA that made up the material.

Patients from Seattle were sampled longitudinally, starting during active infection. The data were produced by immunoSEQ multiplex PCR, yet TCRdb's version contains in-frame clones alone and is incomplete. This table has 150,000 or so clones, 90% to 95% appearing once. This TCR was sampled from a woman in her sixties with COVID-19, enrolled during active disease. The gene calls are TRBV5-3 and TRBJ2-5, with 12 bases lining up with TRBD2. TRBV5-3 is placed among ORFs of uncertain function. Sequenced sample: peripheral blood. This CDR3 is CARSTRWTSGEETQYF. The CDR3 coding sequence is TGTGCCAGAAGCACGAGATGGACTAGCGGGGAAGAGACCCAGTACTTC.